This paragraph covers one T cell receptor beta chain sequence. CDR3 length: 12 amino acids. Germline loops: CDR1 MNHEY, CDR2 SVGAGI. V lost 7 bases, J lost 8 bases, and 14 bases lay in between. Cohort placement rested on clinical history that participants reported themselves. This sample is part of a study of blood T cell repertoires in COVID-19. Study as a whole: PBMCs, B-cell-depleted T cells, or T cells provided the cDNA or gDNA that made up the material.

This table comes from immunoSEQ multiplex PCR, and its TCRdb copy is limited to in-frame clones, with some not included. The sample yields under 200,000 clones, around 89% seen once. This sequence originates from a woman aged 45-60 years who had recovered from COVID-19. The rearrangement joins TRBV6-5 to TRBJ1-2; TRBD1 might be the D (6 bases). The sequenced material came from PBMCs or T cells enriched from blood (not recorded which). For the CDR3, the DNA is TGTGCCAGCAAGGTGGGGGCGTGGGGCTACACCTTC. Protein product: CASKVGAWGYTF.